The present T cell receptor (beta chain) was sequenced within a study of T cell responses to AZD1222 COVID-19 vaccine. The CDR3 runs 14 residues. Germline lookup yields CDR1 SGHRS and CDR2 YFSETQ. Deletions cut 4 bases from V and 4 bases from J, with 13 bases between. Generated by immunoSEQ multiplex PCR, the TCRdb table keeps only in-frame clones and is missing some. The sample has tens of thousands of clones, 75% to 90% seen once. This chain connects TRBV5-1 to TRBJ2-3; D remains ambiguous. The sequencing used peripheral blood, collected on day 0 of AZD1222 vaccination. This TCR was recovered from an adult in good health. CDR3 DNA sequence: TGCGCCAGCAGCCCGGTTGATCAGGCAGATACGCAGTATTTT. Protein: CASSPVDQADTQYF.